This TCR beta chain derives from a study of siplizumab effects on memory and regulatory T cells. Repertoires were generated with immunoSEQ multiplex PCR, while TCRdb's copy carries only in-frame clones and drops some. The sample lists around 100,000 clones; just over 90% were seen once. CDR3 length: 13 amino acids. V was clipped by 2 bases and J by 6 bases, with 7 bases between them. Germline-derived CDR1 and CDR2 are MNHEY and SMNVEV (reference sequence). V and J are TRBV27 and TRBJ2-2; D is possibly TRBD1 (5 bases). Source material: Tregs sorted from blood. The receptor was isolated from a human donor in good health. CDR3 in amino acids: CASSLARAGELFF. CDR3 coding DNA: TGTGCCAGCAGTTTAGCCAGGGCCGGGGAGCTGTTTTTT.